These 27 T cell receptor beta chains were all obtained from the same sample, sequenced in a study of neoadjuvant nivolumab and ipilimumab in lung cancer. This table comes from immunoSEQ multiplex PCR, and its TCRdb copy is limited to in-frame clones, with some not included. The sample carries some 13,000 clones, approximately 94% recorded once. Sequencing was performed on peripheral blood, taken after neoadjuvant nivolumab, alone or with ipilimumab, at or shortly before surgery. The source of these receptors is an adult with non-small cell lung cancer.

V usage is TRBV6-5 and J usage is TRBJ2-1, with D possibly being TRBD1 or TRBD2 (5 bases each). Germline-derived CDR1 and CDR2 are MNHEY and SVGAGI. V gave up 8 bases and J gave up 3 bases, with 8 bases separating them. CDR3 length: 12 residues. CDR3 protein: CASWDGYNEQFF. The CDR3 coding sequence is TGTGCCAGCTGGGACGGCTACAATGAGCAGTTCTTC.

The table lists this clone with a count of one. The chain recombines TRBV19 with TRBJ2-3, with 10 bases aligning to TRBD2. Per the germline V gene, CDR1 is LNHDA and CDR2 is SQIVND (reference sequence). CDR3 length equals 18 residues. The V and J ends lost 0 bases and 6 bases, in that order; junction bases with no gene match: 12. CDR3 coding DNA: TGTGCCAGTAGTATAGACCCCACAGCGGGAGGGCCAGGTGATACGCAGTATTTT. This codes for CASSIDPTAGGPGDTQYF. The variable domain in full, with the rest retrieved from reference TRBV19 and TRBJ2-3, is DGGITQSPKYLFRKEGQNVTLSCEQNLNHDAMYWYRQDPGQGLRLIYYSQIVNDFQKGDIAEGYSVSREKKESFPLTVTSAQKNPTAFYLCASSIDPTAGGPGDTQYFGPGTRLTVL.

The chain links TRBV19 to TRBJ1-2; D is unresolved. V was shortened by 9 bases and J by 0 bases, with 8 bases between the two germline ends. The CDR3 runs to 12 residues. Germline CDR1 LNHDA, CDR2 SQIVND (reference sequence). This CDR3 is CASTGTNYGYTF. The DNA for the CDR3 is TGTGCCAGCACGGGCACTAACTATGGCTACACCTTC.

The chain carries TRBV9 and TRBJ2-1; TRBD2 matches 12 bases. Germline values: CDR1 SGDLS, CDR2 YYNGEE. V shed 4 bases and J 7 bases; nucleotides not matched to a gene: 9. The CDR3 totals 16 residues. The CDR3 loop is CASSPPGLAGGNEQFF. CDR3 bases: TGTGCCAGCAGCCCCCCGGGACTAGCGGGCGGTAATGAGCAGTTCTTC.

The J gene is TRBJ2-5, the V gene TRBV19, with no clear D. This CDR3 has 13 residues. V was cut by 3 bases and J by 2 bases, with 7 bases left in between. Germline V gene data show CDR1 as LNHDA and CDR2 as SQIVND (reference sequence). This CDR3 is CASSIKGQETQYF. The CDR3 DNA sequence: TGTGCCAGTAGTATCAAAGGGCAAGAGACCCAGTACTTC. The full variable domain, its missing parts supplied by reference TRBV19 and TRBJ2-5, is DGGITQSPKYLFRKEGQNVTLSCEQNLNHDAMYWYRQDPGQGLRLIYYSQIVNDFQKGDIAEGYSVSREKKESFPLTVTSAQKNPTAFYLCASSIKGQETQYFGPGTRLLVL.

The V call is TRBV18, the J call TRBJ1-3; D is ambiguous. Germline V CDR1 and CDR2: KGHSH, LQKENI. The CDR3 spans 14 residues. V shed 3 bases and J shed 0 bases, with 6 bases lying between them. DNA for the CDR3: TGTGCCAGCTCACCGGACCTCTCTGGAAACACCATATATTTT. The encoded protein is CASSPDLSGNTIYF.

The table lists this clone with a count of one. The chain recombines TRBV9 with TRBJ1-3; D remains ambiguous. V lost 1 base, J lost 1 base, and 6 bases lay in between. This CDR3 is 14 amino acids long. The germline CDR1 and CDR2 sequences are SGDLS and YYNGEE. The CDR3 protein is CASSVKGSGNTIYF. The DNA of the CDR3 is TGTGCCAGCAGCGTAAAGGGTTCTGGAAACACCATATATTTT.

The rearrangement links TRBV28 to TRBJ1-2, with 9 bases that match TRBD1. Germline V CDR1 and CDR2: MDHEN, SYDVKM. The CDR3 runs to 15 residues. V dropped 6 bases and J dropped 8; count of bases not matched to a gene: 13. This chain's CDR3 is CASRRTGEPYGGYTF. The CDR3 DNA reads TGTGCCAGCAGGAGGACAGGGGAACCTTATGGGGGCTACACCTTC.

The rearrangement joins TRBV4-3 to TRBJ2-7; TRBD1 matches 8 bases. Germline CDR1 is LGHNA and CDR2 is YSLEER. V dropped 1 base and J dropped 3; count of bases not matched to a gene: 5. The CDR3 runs to 15 residues. The CDR3 sequence: CASSQVRTGSYEQYF. CDR3 in DNA: TGCGCCAGCAGCCAAGTTCGGACAGGGAGCTACGAGCAGTACTTC.

The V and J genes are TRBV6-5 and TRBJ2-5; TRBD2 might be the D (6 bases). CDR1 and CDR2 (germline): MNHEY, SVGAGI. V lost 6 bases, J lost 5 bases, and 13 bases lay in between. The CDR3 extends over 13 amino acids. The CDR3 loop is CASRSLARETQYF. In nucleotides, the CDR3 is TGTGCCAGCAGATCTCTAGCGAGGGAGACCCAGTACTTC.

The chain uses TRBV5-6 and TRBJ1-1, with D unresolved. Trimming left V 3 bases short and J 4 bases short, with 7 bases between. This CDR3 spans 12 amino acids. In germline, CDR1 is SGHDT, CDR2 YYEEEE. CDR3: CASSSRSTEAFF. The CDR3 region has the DNA TGTGCCAGCAGCTCGAGGAGCACTGAAGCTTTCTTT.

The V gene is TRBV5-1, the J gene TRBJ2-3, with 7 bases identical to TRBD2. The CDR3 loop spans 15 amino acids. V lost 0 bases to trimming and J lost 1 base; unmatched junction nucleotides: 2. Germline V gene lookup returns CDR1 SGHRS and CDR2 YFSETQ. In DNA, the CDR3 is TGCGCCAGCAGCTTGGAACGGGAGGGCACAGATACGCAGTATTTT. It encodes CASSLEREGTDTQYF.

The chain recombines TRBV5-1 with TRBJ2-4; a weak D match, TRBD2 (6 bases). Trimming removed 3 bases at V and 5 bases at J, with 12 bases between. The CDR3 covers 14 residues. CDR1 and CDR2 (germline): SGHRS, YFSETQ. The CDR3 is CASSSGASQNIQYF. In nucleotides, the CDR3 is TGCGCCAGCAGCTCGGGAGCCTCACAAAACATTCAGTACTTC.

V gene TRBV19 combines with J gene TRBJ2-7; 13 positions agree with TRBD2. CDR3 length equals 16 residues. Germline assignment: CDR1 LNHDA and CDR2 SQIVND (reference sequence). V dropped 6 bases and J dropped 2; count of bases not matched to a gene: 7. For the CDR3, the DNA is TGTGCCAGTAGCTCCGGGACTAGCGGGACGCCCTACGAGCAGTACTTC. Translated: CASSSGTSGTPYEQYF.

The genes are TRBV10-3 and TRBJ2-1; either TRBD1 or TRBD2 may supply D (5 bases each). V lost 2 bases to trimming and J lost 8 bases, with 13 bases between them. The CDR3 length is 14 residues. Per the germline V gene, CDR1 is ENHRY and CDR2 is SYGVKD. The CDR3, as DNA: TGTGCCATCAGTGAGCGGACGGGACCGGATGAGCAGTTCTTC. Translation gives CAISERTGPDEQFF.

The V call is TRBV9, the J call TRBJ1-5, with 8 nucleotides matching TRBD1. The CDR3 runs 15 residues. From germline, CDR1 is SGDLS and CDR2 YYNGEE. The J segment lost 0 bases and the V segment lost 3 bases, leaving 2 bases of the junction unmatched. The CDR3 sequence is CASSATGDSNQPQHF. CDR3 nucleotides: TGTGCCAGCAGCGCGACAGGGGATAGCAATCAGCCCCAGCATTTT.

The chain joins TRBV5-4 to TRBJ2-5, with D possibly matching TRBD1 (6 bases). The CDR3 totals 14 residues. V lost 1 base and J 5 bases, leaving 12 bases between the germline ends. The V gene's germline CDR1 is SGHNT and CDR2 YYREEE (reference sequence). The CDR3 nucleotides are TGTGCCAGCAGCTTGTCGTCCCAGGGGGAGACCCAGTACTTC. Translated: CASSLSSQGETQYF.

The chain has TRBV9 and TRBJ2-2; 12 nucleotides align to TRBD2. CDR1 and CDR2 from the germline V gene are SGDLS and YYNGEE. The CDR3 has 13 amino acids. The V gene end was trimmed by 3 bases and the J gene end by 14 bases; junction bases not matched to a gene: 5. The CDR3 here is CASSGRTSGNLFF. CDR3 in DNA: TGTGCCAGCAGCGGCCGGACTAGCGGGAATCTGTTTTTT.

The gene calls are TRBV6-5 and TRBJ2-7, with D perhaps TRBD1 (7 bases). V was clipped by 0 bases and J by 6 bases, with 12 bases between them. This CDR3 has 14 residues. CDR1 and CDR2 (germline): MNHEY, SVGAGI. CDR3: CASSYSWQGGEQYF. The CDR3 bases are TGTGCCAGCAGTTACTCCTGGCAGGGGGGCGAGCAGTACTTC.

V and J are TRBV7-2 and TRBJ1-4, with D tentatively TRBD1 (5 bases). Trimming cost V 1 base and J 6 bases, with 18 bases left between them. This CDR3 spans 17 amino acids. Germline V gene lookup returns CDR1 SGHTA and CDR2 FQGNSA. Here the CDR3 reads CASSLVDARGSDEKLFF. CDR3 sequence (DNA): TGTGCCAGCAGCTTAGTAGACGCCCGGGGGTCTGATGAAAAACTGTTTTTT.

The gene calls are TRBV9 and TRBJ2-3, with 7 bases matching TRBD2. Germline loops: CDR1 SGDLS, CDR2 YYNGEE. After removal of 5 bases from V and 3 bases from J, the junction contained 6 bases not matched to a gene. The CDR3 is 14 residues long. This CDR3 reads CASRREGETDTQYF. CDR3 bases: TGTGCCAGCAGAAGGGAGGGCGAAACAGATACGCAGTATTTT.

The chain employs TRBV27 and TRBJ2-1; 7 nucleotides align to TRBD1. This CDR3 has 16 residues. CDR1 is MNHEY, CDR2 SMNVEV, per germline (reference sequence). V was pared by 4 bases and J by 4 bases, with 10 bases of the junction left unmatched. CDR3 loop: CASSWSRTGLYNEQFF. The CDR3 DNA is TGTGCCAGCAGTTGGTCCCGGACAGGTTTATACAATGAGCAGTTCTTC.

The genes are TRBV6-6 and TRBJ2-5; D could derive from TRBD1 or TRBD2 (6 bases each). CDR3 length equals 15 residues. The germline V gene encodes CDR1 MNHNY and CDR2 SVGAGI (reference sequence). The ends were cut back, 4 bases at V and 5 bases at J, with 17 bases in the middle. In DNA form, the CDR3 reads TGTGCCAGCAGTTCCGGGGGCGGGTTACGGGAGACCCAGTACTTC. This encodes CASSSGGGLRETQYF.

The chain has TRBV5-1 and TRBJ2-1; a possible D gene is TRBD1 (8 bases). The CDR3 spans 16 residues. Germline CDR1 is SGHRS and CDR2 is YFSETQ. The V gene lost 2 bases and the J gene lost 6 bases, with 18 bases spanning the gap. Here the CDR3 DNA reads TGCGCCAGCAGCTTACAAACAGGGGGGAGGGGCAATGAGCAGTTCTTC. Translation: CASSLQTGGRGNEQFF. Variable domain in full (rest from reference TRBV5-1 and TRBJ2-1): KAGVTQTPRYLIKTRGQQVTLSCSPISGHRSVSWYQQTPGQGLQFLFEYFSETQRNKGNFPGRFSGRQFSNSRSEMNVSTLELGDSALYLCASSLQTGGRGNEQFFGPGTRLTVL.

The sample holds one count of this clone. V usage is TRBV7-8 and J usage is TRBJ2-3; 9 positions match TRBD2. CDR1 is SGHVS and CDR2 is FQNEAQ in the germline V gene. This CDR3 has 17 residues. J was trimmed by 1 base and V by 3 bases; bases with no gene match: 8. CDR3 nucleotides: TGTGCCAGCAGCTTGGGTTCAGCGGGAGGACGCACAGATACGCAGTATTTT. Residues: CASSLGSAGGRTDTQYF.

The chain couples TRBV18 to TRBJ2-7; a possible D gene is TRBD1 (7 bases). The CDR3 spans 15 residues. Germline V lookup: CDR1 KGHSH, CDR2 LQKENI. Trimming shortened V by 1 base and J by 4 bases, and 14 bases separated the two germline ends. CDR3 protein: CASSPQTGAGYEQYF. CDR3 nucleotides: TGTGCCAGCTCACCACAAACAGGGGCGGGGTACGAGCAGTACTTC.

The chain employs TRBV4-1 and TRBJ2-7, with 9 nucleotides matching TRBD1. CDR3 length: 14 amino acids. The V gene's germline CDR1 is MGHRA and CDR2 YSYEKL. The J segment lost 4 bases and the V segment lost 4 bases, leaving 5 bases of the junction unmatched. The CDR3 DNA reads TGCGCCAGCAGCCTCGGACAGGGGTCGTACGAGCAGTACTTC. It encodes CASSLGQGSYEQYF.